This T cell receptor (beta chain) was found in a study of T cell responses to AZD1222 COVID-19 vaccine. Whole-study results and caveats: Donors were largely white British and mainly female; clonal diversity was possibly underestimated.

The table came from immunoSEQ multiplex PCR; TCRdb's copy has only in-frame clones and leaves some out. The table has approximately 24,000 clones, roughly 85% seen once; the top ten hold around 2.7%. Per the germline V gene, CDR1 is SGHRS and CDR2 is YFSETQ. The CDR3 is 14 amino acids. Trimming took 1 base from V and 4 from J, leaving 11 bases between them. As concerns this clone: Its antigen remains unknown.

The chain has TRBV5-1 and TRBJ1-2; the D gene is possibly TRBD1 (6 bases). This specimen consisted of peripheral blood, obtained 28 days after the second AZD1222 dose. This sequence originates from an adult who received the AZD1222 COVID-19 vaccine. The CDR3 nucleotides read TGCGCCAGCAGCTTGCTCAGGGGAAGCTATGGCTACACCTTC. As protein: CASSLLRGSYGYTF.